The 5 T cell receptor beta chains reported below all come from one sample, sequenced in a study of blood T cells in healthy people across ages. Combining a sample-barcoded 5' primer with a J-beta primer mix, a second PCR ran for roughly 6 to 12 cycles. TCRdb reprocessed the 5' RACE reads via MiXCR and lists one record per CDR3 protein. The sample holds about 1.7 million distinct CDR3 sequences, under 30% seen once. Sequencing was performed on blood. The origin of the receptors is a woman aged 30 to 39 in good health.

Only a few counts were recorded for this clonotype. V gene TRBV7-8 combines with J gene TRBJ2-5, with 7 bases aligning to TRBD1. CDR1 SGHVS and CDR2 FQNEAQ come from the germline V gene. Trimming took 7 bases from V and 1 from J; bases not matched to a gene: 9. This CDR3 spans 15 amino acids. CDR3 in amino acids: CASTFSRDSQETQYF. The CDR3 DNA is TGTGCCAGCACCTTTAGTCGGGACAGCCAAGAGACCCAGTACTTC.

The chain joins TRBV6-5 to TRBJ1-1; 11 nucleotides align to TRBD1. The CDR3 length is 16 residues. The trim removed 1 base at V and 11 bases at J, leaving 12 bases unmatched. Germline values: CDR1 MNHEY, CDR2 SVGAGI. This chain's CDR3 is CASSYFGQGARRSAFF. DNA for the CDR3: TGTGCCAGCAGTTACTTCGGACAGGGGGCGCGTAGATCGGCTTTCTTT.

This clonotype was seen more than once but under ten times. The CDR3 is CASSLSGGVDEQYF. CDR3 nucleotide sequence: TGTGCCAGCAGCCTCAGCGGGGGGGTCGACGAGCAGTACTTC. The genes are TRBV13 and TRBJ2-5; 10 bases are shared with TRBD2. The DNA end is more similar to TRBJ2-7, so the J call may be wrong. This CDR3 comprises 14 residues. The V gene's germline CDR1 is PRHDT and CDR2 FYEKMQ (reference sequence).

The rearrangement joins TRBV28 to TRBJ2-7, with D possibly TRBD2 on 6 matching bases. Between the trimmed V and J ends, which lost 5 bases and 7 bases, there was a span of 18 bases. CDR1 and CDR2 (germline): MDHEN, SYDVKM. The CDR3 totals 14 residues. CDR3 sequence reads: CASSPPGGGGEQYF. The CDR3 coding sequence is TGTGCCAGCAGTCCCCCGGGCGGCGGAGGGGAGCAGTACTTC.

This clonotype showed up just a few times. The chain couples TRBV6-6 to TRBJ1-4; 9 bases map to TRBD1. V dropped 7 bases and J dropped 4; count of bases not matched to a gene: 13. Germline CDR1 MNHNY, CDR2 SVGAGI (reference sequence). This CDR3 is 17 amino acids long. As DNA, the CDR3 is TGTGCCAGCAAGGGAAACAGGGGGCGCGTTTATAATGAAAAACTGTTTTTT. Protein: CASKGNRGRVYNEKLFF.